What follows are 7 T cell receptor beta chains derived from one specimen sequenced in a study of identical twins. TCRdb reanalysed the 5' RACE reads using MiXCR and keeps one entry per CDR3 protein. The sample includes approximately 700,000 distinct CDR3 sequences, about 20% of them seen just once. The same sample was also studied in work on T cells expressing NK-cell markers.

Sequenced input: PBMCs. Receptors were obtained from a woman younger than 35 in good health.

CDR3 sequence: CASSSPLAAPSTDTQYF. CDR3 bases: TGTGCCAGCAGTTCCCCCCTGGCAGCGCCAAGCACAGATACGCAGTATTTT. The chain combines TRBV6-5 with TRBJ2-3, with D uncertain. Looked up from germline, CDR1 is MNHEY and CDR2 is SVGAGI. The CDR3 has 17 amino acids. The V end lost 4 bases, the J end lost 0 bases, and 17 bases lay between the germline ends.

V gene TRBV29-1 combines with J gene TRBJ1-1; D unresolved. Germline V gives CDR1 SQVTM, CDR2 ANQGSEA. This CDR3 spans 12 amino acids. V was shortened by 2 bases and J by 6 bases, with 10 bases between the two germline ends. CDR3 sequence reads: CSVESGFSEAFF. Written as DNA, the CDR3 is TGCAGCGTTGAATCGGGGTTTTCTGAAGCTTTCTTT.

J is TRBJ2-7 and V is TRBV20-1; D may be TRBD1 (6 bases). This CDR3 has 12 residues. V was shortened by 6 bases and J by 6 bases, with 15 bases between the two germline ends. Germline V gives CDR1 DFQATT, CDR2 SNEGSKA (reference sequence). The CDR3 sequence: CSASEQGFEQYF. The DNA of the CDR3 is TGCAGTGCCTCGGAGCAGGGGTTCGAGCAGTACTTC.

The CDR3 sequence is CASSLGQPLLLDEQYF. CDR3 coding DNA: TGCGCCAGCAGCTTGGGACAGCCTCTCTTGCTGGACGAGCAGTACTTC. The V and J genes are TRBV5-1 and TRBJ2-7; possible D gene TRBD1, 5 bases. The CDR3 has 16 residues. Germline CDR1 reads SGHRS; CDR2 reads YFSETQ. Trimming left V 0 bases short and J 5 bases short, with 18 bases between.

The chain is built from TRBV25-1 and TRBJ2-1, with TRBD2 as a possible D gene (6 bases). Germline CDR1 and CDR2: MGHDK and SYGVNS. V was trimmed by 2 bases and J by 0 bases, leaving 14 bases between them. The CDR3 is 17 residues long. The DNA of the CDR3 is TGTGCCAGCAGTGAACTAAGGGACTTCCGCTCCTACAATGAGCAGTTCTTC. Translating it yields CASSELRDFRSYNEQFF.

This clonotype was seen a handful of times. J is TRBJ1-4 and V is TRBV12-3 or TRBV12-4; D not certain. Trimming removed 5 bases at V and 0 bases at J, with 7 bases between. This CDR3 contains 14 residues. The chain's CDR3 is CASSPVTTNEKLFF. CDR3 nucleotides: TGTGCCAGCAGTCCAGTGACAACTAATGAAAAACTGTTTTTT.

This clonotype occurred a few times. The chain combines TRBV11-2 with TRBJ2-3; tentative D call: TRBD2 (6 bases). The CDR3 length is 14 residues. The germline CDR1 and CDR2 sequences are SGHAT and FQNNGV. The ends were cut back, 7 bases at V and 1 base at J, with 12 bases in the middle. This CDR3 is CASITPGGTDTQYF. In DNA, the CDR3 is TGTGCCAGCATCACCCCGGGGGGCACAGATACGCAGTATTTT.